Shown below are 15 T cell receptor beta chains from a single sample sequenced in a study of a mutant IDH1 vaccine in newly diagnosed glioma. Their recognized antigens are unknown. Specified time point: week 47, end of study. In the vaccine, a single dose held 300 ug of the mutant IDH1 20-mer peptide, along with topical imiquimod. Sequencing was performed with immunoSEQ multiplex PCR; in TCRdb, only in-frame clones are kept and a portion is missing. The table records about 94,000 clones, roughly 89% of them present only once. This specimen consisted of PBMCs, obtained from a glioma patient whose treatment included an IDH1 peptide vaccine. The receptors derive from a woman between 50 and 59 years old with glioma.

The rearrangement joins TRBV5-5 to TRBJ1-5; tentative D call: TRBD1 (6 bases). Germline-derived CDR1 and CDR2 are SGHKS and YYEKEE (reference sequence). V was cut by 4 bases and J by 0 bases, with 17 bases left in between. The length of the CDR3 is 17 residues. The CDR3 nucleotides are TGTGCCAGCAGCCTTGGTGAGGGGGTATATAGCAATCAGCCCCAGCATTTT. Residues: CASSLGEGVYSNQPQHF.

The chain carries TRBV4-1 and TRBJ1-2, with 8 bases fitting TRBD1. Trimming took 4 bases from V and 8 from J; bases not matched to a gene: 9. The CDR3 spans 14 residues. Germline V gene data show CDR1 as MGHRA and CDR2 as YSYEKL. The CDR3 region has the DNA TGCGCCAGCAGCCCTTACGACAGGGGAGGAGGCTACACCTTC. Translation gives CASSPYDRGGGYTF.

This chain connects TRBV19 to TRBJ2-1; no firm D call. Germline CDR1 reads LNHDA; CDR2 reads SQIVND (reference sequence). The V end was cut by 5 bases, the J end by 6 bases, with 14 bases between. The CDR3 is 14 amino acids. Written as DNA, the CDR3 is TGTGCCAGTAGTGCCCAGACCAGTTCCAATGAGCAGTTCTTC. Translated, it gives CASSAQTSSNEQFF.

The gene calls are TRBV10-3 and TRBJ2-1, with TRBD2 matching 14 bases. CDR3 length: 15 residues. V gave up 7 bases and J gave up 9 bases; unmatched junction bases: 8. Germline V gene data show CDR1 as ENHRY and CDR2 as SYGVKD. The CDR3 spells CAITLGLAGAGEQFF. Written as DNA, the CDR3 is TGTGCCATCACCCTGGGACTAGCGGGAGCTGGTGAGCAGTTCTTC.

This clone was seen a single time. V gene TRBV28 combines with J gene TRBJ1-4, with D perhaps matching TRBD1 (6 bases). The CDR3 is 18 amino acids. Germline V CDR1 and CDR2: MDHEN, SYDVKM. V was trimmed by 2 bases and J by 5 bases, leaving 21 bases between them. CDR3 nucleotide sequence: TGTGCCAGCAGTTTAACCCCAACCAAGGGGGGGGAGAATGAAAAACTGTTTTTT. The encoded protein is CASSLTPTKGGENEKLFF.

V and J are TRBV7-8 and TRBJ1-2; D not certain. This CDR3 has 15 amino acids. V lost 4 bases, J lost 4 bases, and 16 bases lay in between. CDR1 is SGHVS and CDR2 is FQNEAQ in the germline V gene. The CDR3 region has the DNA TGTGCCAGCAGCTGGGGAGAGGGTGTCCTCTATGGCTACACCTTC. This sequence encodes CASSWGEGVLYGYTF.

A single count supports this clone. J is TRBJ2-5 and V is TRBV6-1, with TRBD2 matching 8 bases. There are 15 residues in the CDR3. V dropped 7 bases and J dropped 4; count of bases not matched to a gene: 11. Germline assignment: CDR1 MNHNS and CDR2 SASEGT. DNA of the CDR3: TGTGCCAGCACCGAGGGGGTAGCGGGACCAGAGACCCAGTACTTC. Translated: CASTEGVAGPETQYF.

The genes are TRBV5-1 and TRBJ2-1; TRBD2 is a possible D gene (5 bases). This CDR3 is 14 amino acids long. The V end lost 2 bases, the J end lost 3 bases, and 9 bases lay between the germline ends. Germline lookup yields CDR1 SGHRS and CDR2 YFSETQ. CDR3 amino acids: CASSFSRDYNEQFF. CDR3 DNA: TGCGCCAGCAGCTTTTCCCGGGACTACAATGAGCAGTTCTTC.

This clone has only one observation. The rearrangement links TRBV19 to TRBJ1-1, with D hard to call. The V and J ends lost 5 bases and 5 bases respectively, with 18 bases between them. The CDR3 has 15 residues. In germline, CDR1 is LNHDA, CDR2 SQIVND (reference sequence). CDR3 DNA sequence: TGTGCCAGTAGTGTACCCGGCGGCCGGTGGACTGAAGCTTTCTTT. This sequence encodes CASSVPGGRWTEAFF.

This chain links TRBV11-1 with TRBJ2-7, with 9 bases that match TRBD1. The germline CDR1 and CDR2 sequences are SGHAT and FQDESV (reference sequence). Trimming removed 5 bases from V and 0 bases from J; junction bases left unmatched: 8. The CDR3 is 16 residues long. The CDR3 DNA follows: TGTGCCAGCAGCCTAGGGACAGGGATACACTCCTACGAGCAGTACTTC. Its protein product is CASSLGTGIHSYEQYF.

The chain couples TRBV6-5 to TRBJ2-1, with 8 bases fitting TRBD2. V shed 0 bases, J shed 8 bases, and the junction held 9 bases outside the gene matches. The CDR3 contains 16 residues. Germline lookup yields CDR1 MNHEY and CDR2 SVGAGI. The CDR3 is CASSYSDGSGGDEQFF. The CDR3, as DNA: TGTGCCAGCAGTTACTCGGACGGGTCCGGGGGGGATGAGCAGTTCTTC.

This clone was picked up one time. The gene calls are TRBV9 and TRBJ1-2; the D is unclear. CDR1 and CDR2 (germline): SGDLS, YYNGEE. CDR3 length equals 14 residues. V lost 0 bases and J 2 bases, leaving 8 bases between the germline ends. This CDR3 reads CASSVDIRNYGYTF. In nucleotides, the CDR3 is TGTGCCAGCAGCGTAGATATCAGGAACTATGGCTACACCTTC. Using reference TRBV9 and TRBJ1-2 for the parts outside the CDR3, the full variable domain is DSGVTQTPKHLITATGQRVTLRCSPRSGDLSVYWYQQSLDQGLQFLIQYYNGEERAKGNILERFSAQQFPDLHSELNLSSLELGDSALYFCASSVDIRNYGYTFGSGTRLTVV.

The J gene is TRBJ2-2, the V gene TRBV6-5; a possible D gene is TRBD1 (6 bases). Germline V gene lookup returns CDR1 MNHEY and CDR2 SVGAGI. V was trimmed by 4 bases and J by 2 bases, leaving 14 bases between them. CDR3 length equals 16 residues. The CDR3: CASSFRTVPNTGELFF. CDR3 DNA sequence: TGTGCCAGCAGTTTCCGGACAGTCCCCAACACCGGGGAGCTGTTTTTT.

The V call is TRBV5-6, the J call TRBJ1-2, with 10 bases aligning to TRBD1. Losses at the gene ends were 4 bases for V and 3 bases for J; bases not matched to a gene: 3. The length of the CDR3 is 14 residues. Germline CDR1 reads SGHDT; CDR2 reads YYEEEE. CDR3 amino acids: CASSPTGGDYGYTF. CDR3 DNA sequence: TGTGCCAGCAGCCCGACAGGGGGCGACTATGGCTACACCTTC.

The CDR3 DNA reads as TGTGCCAGCAGCGAGCCGTTTTGGGGACAGGGCGAGCAGTACTTC. It specifies CASSEPFWGQGEQYF. The rearrangement links TRBV7-2 to TRBJ2-7; 9 bases are shared with TRBD1. Trimming took 5 bases from V and 6 from J; bases not matched to a gene: 11. The CDR3 is 15 amino acids. Germline CDR1 and CDR2: SGHTA and FQGNSA.